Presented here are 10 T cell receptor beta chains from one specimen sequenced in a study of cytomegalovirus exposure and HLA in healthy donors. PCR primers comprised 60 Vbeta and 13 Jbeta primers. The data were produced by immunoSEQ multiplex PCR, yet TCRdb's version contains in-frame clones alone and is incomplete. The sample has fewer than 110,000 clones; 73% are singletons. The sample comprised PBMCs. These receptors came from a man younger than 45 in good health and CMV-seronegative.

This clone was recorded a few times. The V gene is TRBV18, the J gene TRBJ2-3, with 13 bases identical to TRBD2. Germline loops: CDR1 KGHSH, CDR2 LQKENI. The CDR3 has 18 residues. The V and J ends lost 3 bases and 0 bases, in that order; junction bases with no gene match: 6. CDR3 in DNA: TGTGCCAGCTCACCCCGACTAGCGGGGGGCCTTAGCACAGATACGCAGTATTTT. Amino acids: CASSPRLAGGLSTDTQYF.

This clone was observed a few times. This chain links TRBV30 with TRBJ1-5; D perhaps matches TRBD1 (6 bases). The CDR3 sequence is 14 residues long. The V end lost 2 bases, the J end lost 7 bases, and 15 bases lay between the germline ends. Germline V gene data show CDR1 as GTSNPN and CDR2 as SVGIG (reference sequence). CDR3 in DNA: TGTGCCTGGAGTTCTTGGACAGCCGGCCAGCCCCAGCATTTT. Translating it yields CAWSSWTAGQPQHF.

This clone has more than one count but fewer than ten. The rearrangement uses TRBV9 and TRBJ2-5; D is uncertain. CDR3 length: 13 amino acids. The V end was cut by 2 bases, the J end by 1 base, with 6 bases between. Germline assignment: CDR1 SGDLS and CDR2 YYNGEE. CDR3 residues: CASSVGLQETQYF. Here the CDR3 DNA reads TGTGCCAGCAGCGTGGGCCTCCAAGAGACCCAGTACTTC.

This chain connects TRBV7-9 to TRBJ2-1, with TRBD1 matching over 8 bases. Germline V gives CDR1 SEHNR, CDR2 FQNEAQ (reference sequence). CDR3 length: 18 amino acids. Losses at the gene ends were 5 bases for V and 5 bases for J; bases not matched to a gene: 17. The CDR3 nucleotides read TGTGCCAGCAGCCCACCGCCCGAGGGGACAGGCCCCCACAATGAGCAGTTCTTC. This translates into CASSPPPEGTGPHNEQFF.

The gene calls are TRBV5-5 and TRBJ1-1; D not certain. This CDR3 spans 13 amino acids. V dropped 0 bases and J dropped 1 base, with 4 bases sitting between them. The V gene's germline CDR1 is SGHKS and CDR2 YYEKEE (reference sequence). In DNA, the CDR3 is TGTGCCAGCAGCTTGGGAGAGAACACTGAAGCTTTCTTT. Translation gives CASSLGENTEAFF.

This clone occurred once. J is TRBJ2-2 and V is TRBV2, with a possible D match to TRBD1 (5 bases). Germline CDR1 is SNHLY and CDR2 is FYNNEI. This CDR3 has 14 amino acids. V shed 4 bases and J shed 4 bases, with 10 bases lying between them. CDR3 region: CASSGQKSTGELFF. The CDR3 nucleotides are TGTGCCAGCAGTGGACAGAAATCCACCGGGGAGCTGTTTTTT.

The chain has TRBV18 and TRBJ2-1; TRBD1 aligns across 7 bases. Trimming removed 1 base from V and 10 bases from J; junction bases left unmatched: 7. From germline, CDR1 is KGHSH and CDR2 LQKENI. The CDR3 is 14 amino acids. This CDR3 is CASSPRGQNGEQFF. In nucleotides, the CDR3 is TGTGCCAGCTCACCACGGGGACAGAACGGGGAGCAGTTCTTC. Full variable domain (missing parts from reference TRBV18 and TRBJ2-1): NAGVMQNPRHLVRRRGQEARLRCSPMKGHSHVYWYRQLPEEGLKFMVYLQKENIIDESGMPKERFSAEFPKEGPSILRIQQVVRGDSAAYFCASSPRGQNGEQFFGPGTRLTVL.

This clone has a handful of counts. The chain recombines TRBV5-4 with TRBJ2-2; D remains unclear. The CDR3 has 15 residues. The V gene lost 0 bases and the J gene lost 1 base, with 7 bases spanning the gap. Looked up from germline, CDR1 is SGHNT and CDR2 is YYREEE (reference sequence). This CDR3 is CASSLGAMNTGELFF. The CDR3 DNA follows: TGTGCCAGCAGCTTGGGGGCCATGAACACCGGGGAGCTGTTTTTT.

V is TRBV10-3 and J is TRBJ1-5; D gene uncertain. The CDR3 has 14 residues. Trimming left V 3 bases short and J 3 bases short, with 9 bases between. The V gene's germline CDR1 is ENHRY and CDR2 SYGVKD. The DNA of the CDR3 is TGTGCCATCAGTGACGGGATCGACAATCAGCCCCAGCATTTT. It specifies CAISDGIDNQPQHF.

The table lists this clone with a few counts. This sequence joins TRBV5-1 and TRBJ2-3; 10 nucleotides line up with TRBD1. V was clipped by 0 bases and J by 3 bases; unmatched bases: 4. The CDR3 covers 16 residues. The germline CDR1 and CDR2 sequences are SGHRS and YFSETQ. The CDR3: CASSLAPGQGTDTQYF. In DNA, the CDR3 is TGCGCCAGCAGCTTGGCACCGGGACAGGGGACAGATACGCAGTATTTT.